This passage covers 32 T cell receptor beta chains from one sample sequenced in a study of shared clonotypes between healthy human individuals. Sequenced by immunoSEQ multiplex PCR; TCRdb stores in-frame clones only, minus some. The data hold about 1 million clones, with 65% to 80% observed a single time. Sequencing used memory CD4+ T cells sorted from blood. As to subset: CD45RA-negative fraction. The receptors stem from a man aged 18 to 30 in good health.

The chain uses TRBV30 and TRBJ2-1, with D possibly being TRBD1 (5 bases). The germline V and J ends were trimmed by 4 bases and 7 bases, with 8 bases remaining between them. The CDR3 spans 11 residues. Germline CDR1 reads GTSNPN; CDR2 reads SVGIG (reference sequence). CDR3 coding DNA: TGTGCCTGGACTCAGGGAAATGAGCAGTTCTTC. As protein: CAWTQGNEQFF.

This clone was counted between two and nine times. The V gene is TRBV28, the J gene TRBJ2-7; no firm D call. Germline-derived CDR1 and CDR2 are MDHEN and SYDVKM. This CDR3 has 11 residues. The CDR3 nucleotides are TGTGCTACGGCGTCTTTCTACGAGCAGTACTTC. Translating it yields CATASFYEQYF.

The chain carries TRBV10-1 and TRBJ2-5; possible D gene TRBD1, 6 bases. The CDR3 is made up of 13 amino acids. V lost 3 bases and J lost 4, with 9 bases in between. CDR1 and CDR2 (germline): WNHNN, SYGVQD (reference sequence). CDR3 nucleotides: TGCGCCAGCAGTGACGGCAGGGGAGAGACCCAGTACTTC. Translation gives CASSDGRGETQYF.

The chain couples TRBV6-5 to TRBJ1-1, with unresolved D. With 2 bases removed from V and 1 base from J, the gap between germline ends came to 5 bases. CDR3 size: 13 residues. Germline values: CDR1 MNHEY, CDR2 SVGAGI. As DNA, the CDR3 is TGTGCCAGCAGTTACAACAGGAACACTGAAGCTTTCTTT. Amino acid sequence: CASSYNRNTEAFF.

This chain links TRBV14 with TRBJ2-3, with a weak D call TRBD2 (5 bases). The CDR3 contains 15 residues. Germline loops: CDR1 SGHDN, CDR2 FVKESK. V was shortened by 5 bases and J by 0 bases, with 12 bases between the two germline ends. For the CDR3, the DNA is TGTGCCAGCAGCTTTCGGACTTCTAGCACAGATACGCAGTATTTT. Translated, it gives CASSFRTSSTDTQYF.

About this clone itself: Other DNA sequences in this specimen translate into the identical CDR3. The chain couples TRBV29-1 to TRBJ1-2; D is undetermined. V lost 1 base, J lost 2 bases, and 5 bases lay in between. This CDR3 is 12 amino acids long. Germline V gene lookup returns CDR1 SQVTM and CDR2 ANQGSEA. CDR3 DNA sequence: TGCAGCGTTGAAGGTACGAACTATGGCTACACCTTC. It specifies CSVEGTNYGYTF. The full variable domain, in which reference TRBV29-1 and TRBJ1-2 provide the parts outside the CDR3, is SAVISQKPSRDICQRGTSLTIQCQVDSQVTMMFWYRQQPGQSLTLIATANQGSEATYESGFVIDKFPISRPNLTFSTLTVSNMSPEDSSIYLCSVEGTNYGYTFGSGTRLTVV.

This clone has more than one count but fewer than ten. The chain has TRBV15 and TRBJ2-5; D assignment may be TRBD1 or TRBD2 (5 bases each). The CDR3 totals 15 residues. V was trimmed by 0 bases and J by 2 bases, leaving 10 bases between them. Per germline, CDR1 LNHNV and CDR2 YYDKDF (reference sequence). The CDR3 spells CATSREGERQETQYF. The CDR3, as DNA: TGTGCCACCAGCAGAGAGGGGGAGCGGCAAGAGACCCAGTACTTC.

The rearrangement uses TRBV10-3 and TRBJ2-7; 10 nucleotides agree with TRBD2. J lost 4 bases, V lost 4 bases, and 7 bases had no gene match. Germline V gives CDR1 ENHRY, CDR2 SYGVKD. The CDR3 is 15 amino acids. CDR3 amino acids: CAISAPSGSMYEQYF. In DNA form, the CDR3 reads TGTGCCATCAGTGCGCCTAGCGGGAGTATGTACGAGCAGTACTTC.

In the case of this clone: Other DNA sequences in the sample encode the same CDR3. The chain employs TRBV14 and TRBJ2-4, with 7 positions matching TRBD1. The CDR3 covers 12 residues. J gave up 6 bases and V 4 bases, and 0 bases lay outside the gene matches. Per the germline V gene, CDR1 is SGHDN and CDR2 is FVKESK. CDR3 sequence: CASSRDRNIQYF. The CDR3 DNA sequence: TGTGCCAGCAGCCGGGACAGAAACATTCAGTACTTC. Looking up the rest from reference TRBV14 and TRBJ2-4 gives the full variable domain: EAGVTQFPSHSVIEKGQTVTLRCDPISGHDNLYWYRRVMGKEIKFLLHFVKESKQDESGMPNNRFLAERTGGTYSTLKVQPAELEDSGVYFCASSRDRNIQYFGAGTRLSVL.

This chain links TRBV19 with TRBJ2-3, with D unresolved. V gave up 3 bases and J gave up 1 base, with 8 bases separating them. CDR3 size: 14 residues. The germline V gene has CDR1 LNHDA and CDR2 SQIVND (reference sequence). The CDR3 sequence is CASSIWERTDTQYF. In nucleotides, the CDR3 is TGTGCCAGTAGTATTTGGGAACGCACAGATACGCAGTATTTT. Drawing the rest from reference TRBV19 and TRBJ2-3, the complete variable domain is DGGITQSPKYLFRKEGQNVTLSCEQNLNHDAMYWYRQDPGQGLRLIYYSQIVNDFQKGDIAEGYSVSREKKESFPLTVTSAQKNPTAFYLCASSIWERTDTQYFGPGTRLTVL.

To note about this clone: Other DNA sequences in this specimen translate into the identical CDR3. The chain joins TRBV9 to TRBJ1-1, with 7 bases fitting TRBD1. J gave up 0 bases and V 2 bases, and 1 base lay outside the gene matches. Germline values: CDR1 SGDLS, CDR2 YYNGEE. The CDR3 extends over 14 amino acids. The DNA for the CDR3 is TGTGCCAGCAGCGTTGACAGGGTGAACACTGAAGCTTTCTTT. This gives the protein CASSVDRVNTEAFF.

Many counts were recorded for this clone. The V and J genes are TRBV14 and TRBJ2-7; unclear D gene. V was cut by 1 base and J by 3 bases, with 7 bases left in between. CDR1 SGHDN and CDR2 FVKESK come from the germline V gene. There are 13 residues in the CDR3. For the CDR3, the DNA is TGTGCCAGCAGCCAAGCGATTATCTACGAGCAGTACTTC. This encodes CASSQAIIYEQYF.

This chain joins TRBV11-2 and TRBJ2-2, with D uncertain. This CDR3 spans 12 amino acids. Trimming removed 11 bases from V and 8 bases from J, with 15 bases in between. Per the germline V gene, CDR1 is SGHAT and CDR2 is FQNNGV. CDR3 protein: CASRLFLGELFF. As DNA, the CDR3 is TGTGCCTCGCGACTCTTCCTAGGGGAGCTGTTTTTT.

The rearrangement uses TRBV4-1 and TRBJ1-1; no reliable D call. Germline CDR1 reads MGHRA; CDR2 reads YSYEKL. V lost 2 bases to trimming and J lost 3 bases, with 13 bases between them. This CDR3 region has 15 residues. CDR3 sequence reads: CASSQPDAAYTEAFF. The CDR3 nucleotides are TGCGCCAGCAGCCAACCGGACGCCGCATACACTGAAGCTTTCTTT.

The V call is TRBV7-9, the J call TRBJ2-3; TRBD1 agrees at 10 bases. CDR1 is SEHNR, CDR2 FQNEAQ, per germline (reference sequence). J lost 3 bases, V lost 6 bases, and 3 bases had no gene match. The CDR3 has 14 amino acids. CDR3 residues: CASRGQGPTDTQYF. The CDR3 DNA reads TGTGCCAGCAGGGGACAGGGGCCTACAGATACGCAGTATTTT.

The chain carries TRBV5-1 and TRBJ2-1, with 14 nucleotides matching TRBD2. The germline V gene encodes CDR1 SGHRS and CDR2 YFSETQ. CDR3 length equals 16 residues. Trimming cost V 3 bases and J 9 bases; bases outside gene matches: 8. This chain's CDR3 is CASSYPGTSGGSEQFF. CDR3 bases: TGCGCCAGCAGCTACCCCGGGACTAGCGGGGGCAGTGAGCAGTTCTTC.

This clone was detected only a few times. The same CDR3 can be traced to other DNA sequences in this sample. The rearrangement links TRBV5-1 to TRBJ2-7; D is possibly TRBD1 (5 bases). The germline V and J ends were trimmed by 0 bases and 6 bases, with 10 bases remaining between them. Germline-derived CDR1 and CDR2 are SGHRS and YFSETQ. This CDR3 is 13 amino acids long. The CDR3 reads CASSLAWGSEQYF. The CDR3, as DNA: TGCGCCAGCAGCTTGGCCTGGGGCTCCGAGCAGTACTTC.

There are many counts of this clone. CDR3: CASDGGPLAGLTDTQYF. The DNA of the CDR3 is TGTGCCAGCGACGGAGGGCCACTAGCGGGCCTCACAGATACGCAGTATTTT. This sequence joins TRBV6-4 and TRBJ2-3; TRBD2 matches at 9 bases. V shed 8 bases and J 2 bases; nucleotides not matched to a gene: 14. Per the germline V gene, CDR1 is MRHNA and CDR2 is SNTAGT. The CDR3 consists of 17 residues.

This sequence joins TRBV7-2 and TRBJ2-7; 11 bases align to TRBD2. Germline CDR1 and CDR2: SGHTA and FQGNSA. Trimming cost V 3 bases and J 3 bases; bases outside gene matches: 7. This CDR3 contains 16 residues. As DNA, the CDR3 is TGTGCCAGCAGCTTTGGTCTGGGGACTAGCGGCTACGAGCAGTACTTC. This sequence encodes CASSFGLGTSGYEQYF.

With respect to this clone: The same CDR3 also results from other DNA sequences found in this sample. The rearrangement uses TRBV7-9 and TRBJ1-1, with no clear D. Germline lookup yields CDR1 SEHNR and CDR2 FQNEAQ (reference sequence). The V and J ends lost 4 bases and 5 bases respectively, with 14 bases between them. This CDR3 is 14 amino acids long. The CDR3 sequence is CASSYQQGGTEAFF. CDR3 DNA: TGTGCCAGCAGCTACCAGCAAGGAGGGACTGAAGCTTTCTTT.

This chain links TRBV5-1 with TRBJ2-1; 9 nucleotides agree with TRBD2. The V gene end was trimmed by 0 bases and the J gene end by 6 bases; junction bases not matched to a gene: 4. Germline-derived CDR1 and CDR2 are SGHRS and YFSETQ. The CDR3 sequence is 15 residues long. CDR3 DNA sequence: TGCGCCAGCAGCTTGGTTAGCGGGAGTACCAATGAGCAGTTCTTC. As protein: CASSLVSGSTNEQFF.

V is TRBV18 and J is TRBJ2-3; possible D gene TRBD1, 6 bases. Trimming left V 6 bases short and J 4 bases short, with 14 bases between. The CDR3 runs 14 residues. Per the germline V gene, CDR1 is KGHSH and CDR2 is LQKENI. The CDR3 spells CASSPTGSADTQYF. CDR3 in DNA: TGTGCCAGCTCGCCTACAGGGTCCGCAGATACGCAGTATTTT.

The chain employs TRBV7-9 and TRBJ2-7; D uncertain. The V end was cut by 1 base, the J end by 5 bases, with 6 bases between. Germline assignment: CDR1 SEHNR and CDR2 FQNEAQ (reference sequence). The CDR3 spans 12 residues. The CDR3 here is CASSLEAHEQYF. CDR3 coding DNA: TGTGCCAGCAGCTTAGAGGCTCACGAGCAGTACTTC.

The chain joins TRBV11-1 to TRBJ2-2; D possibly uses TRBD1 or TRBD2 (5 bases each). Trimming took 5 bases from V and 1 from J, leaving 11 bases between them. The CDR3 is 15 residues long. The germline V gene has CDR1 SGHAT and CDR2 FQDESV (reference sequence). CDR3 in DNA: TGTGCCAGCAGCCGGGACCGCTTGAACACCGGGGAGCTGTTTTTT. This sequence encodes CASSRDRLNTGELFF. The whole variable domain, filled in from reference TRBV11-1 and TRBJ2-2, reads EAEVAQSPRYKITEKSQAVAFWCDPISGHATLYWYRQILGQGPELLVQFQDESVVDDSQLPKDRFSAERLKGVDSTLKIQPAELGDSAMYLCASSRDRLNTGELFFGEGSRLTVL.

The V and J genes are TRBV7-9 and TRBJ2-7; D may match TRBD1 or TRBD2 (5 bases each). Germline loops: CDR1 SEHNR, CDR2 FQNEAQ (reference sequence). V lost 1 base to trimming and J lost 0 bases, with 10 bases between them. The CDR3 loop spans 15 amino acids. The chain's CDR3 is CASSLVGTISYEQYF. The CDR3 region has the DNA TGTGCCAGCAGCTTAGTGGGGACCATCTCCTACGAGCAGTACTTC.

This clone showed up just a few times. This sample also contains other DNA sequences that code for the same CDR3. The V call is TRBV7-3, the J call TRBJ1-2; the D is unclear. Germline CDR1 reads SGHTA; CDR2 reads FQGTGA. This CDR3 has 14 residues. V shed 0 bases and J shed 0 bases, with 5 bases lying between them. This chain's CDR3 is CASSLTGTNYGYTF. CDR3 DNA sequence: TGTGCCAGCAGCTTAACGGGCACTAACTATGGCTACACCTTC. The full variable domain, rest sourced from reference TRBV7-3 and TRBJ1-2, is GAGVSQTPSNKVTEKGKYVELRCDPISGHTALYWYRQSLGQGPEFLIYFQGTGAADDSGLPNDRFFAVRPEGSVSTLKIQRTERGDSAVYLCASSLTGTNYGYTFGSGTRLTVV.

The chain employs TRBV2 and TRBJ1-2; D uncertain. The CDR3 runs to 15 residues. The germline V gene encodes CDR1 SNHLY and CDR2 FYNNEI. V was trimmed by 2 bases and J by 4 bases, leaving 14 bases between them. The DNA for the CDR3 is TGTGCCAGCAGTGAAACTCAAATTGGGAGCTATGGCTACACCTTC. This encodes CASSETQIGSYGYTF.

This chain uses TRBV6-5 with TRBJ2-7; 11 positions agree with TRBD1. CDR3 length: 16 amino acids. Unmatched junction bases numbered 4, after V lost 0 bases and J lost 3 bases. Germline CDR1 MNHEY, CDR2 SVGAGI. This CDR3 reads CASSYSGTGGIYEQYF. Here the CDR3 DNA reads TGTGCCAGCAGTTACTCCGGGACAGGGGGTATCTACGAGCAGTACTTC.

The genes are TRBV19 and TRBJ2-1, with 7 bases matching TRBD2. Germline CDR1 is LNHDA and CDR2 is SQIVND (reference sequence). This CDR3 has 15 residues. V lost 6 bases, J lost 8 bases, and 13 bases stayed unmatched. CDR3 amino acids: CASSPRLALLDEQFF. CDR3 coding DNA: TGTGCCAGTAGCCCAAGACTAGCCCTCTTGGATGAGCAGTTCTTC.

Concerning this clone itself: The sample carries other DNA sequences with the same CDR3. The chain employs TRBV5-6 and TRBJ2-5, with D possibly matching TRBD1 (6 bases). Judging by the DNA end, TRBJ2-7 fits better; the J call may be wrong. CDR1 and CDR2 from the germline V gene are SGHDT and YYEEEE. This CDR3 has 14 residues. The CDR3 is CASSLGTQGYEQYF. In nucleotides, the CDR3 is TGTGCCAGCAGCTTGGGTACACAGGGTTACGAGCAGTACTTC.

The chain is built from TRBV7-3 and TRBJ2-3; D remains unclear. Germline V gives CDR1 SGHTA, CDR2 FQGTGA. This CDR3 has 13 amino acids. Deletions cut 4 bases from V and 1 base from J, with 6 bases between. The CDR3 reads CASSSEGTDTQYF. The CDR3 bases are TGTGCCAGCAGCTCAGAGGGCACAGATACGCAGTATTTT.

The rearrangement links TRBV5-1 to TRBJ2-3; D is undetermined. Trimming removed 4 bases at V and 2 bases at J, with 5 bases between. This CDR3 has 12 residues. Per the germline V gene, CDR1 is SGHRS and CDR2 is YFSETQ. CDR3 in amino acids: CASSKDTDTQYF. The CDR3 nucleotides are TGCGCCAGCAGCAAAGACACAGATACGCAGTATTTT.